This T cell receptor beta chain is from a study of blood T cell repertoires in COVID-19. Study-level information: Collection of acute and convalescent COVID-19 samples took place in the United States, Italy and Spain. The cDNA or gDNA used as material had been derived from T cells, B-cell-depleted T cells, or PBMCs.

The authors' processing: For nucleated cells, counts were estimated from reference gene primer amplification. Using immunoSEQ multiplex PCR, the repertoire was profiled, and TCRdb retains in-frame clones only, with some absent. V and J calls and clone size are as listed in that table; D and trimming were resolved from the DNA. The top ten hold roughly 6.3% of the sample, which has about 300,000 clones, 75% to 90% seen once. Germline loops: CDR1 MGHDK, CDR2 SYGVNS. The CDR3 consists of 12 residues. The germline V and J ends were trimmed by 6 bases and 6 bases, with 11 bases remaining between them. The chain links TRBV25-1 to TRBJ1-2, with D tentatively TRBD1 (5 bases). The sequence came from a woman in her fifties or sixties with COVID-19, enrolled during active disease. The sample was peripheral blood. The CDR3 here is CASSRGTDGYTF. In DNA form, the CDR3 reads TGTGCCAGCAGCCGGGGGACGGATGGCTACACCTTC.